Presented here are 17 T cell receptor beta chains from one specimen sequenced in a study of blood T cell repertoires in COVID-19. Only in-frame clones appear in the TCRdb table, and some are missing; sequencing was by immunoSEQ multiplex PCR. The profile shows roughly 230,000 clones, approximately 81% of them singletons. Sequenced input: peripheral blood. The receptors stem from a woman at least 80 years old with acute or convalescent COVID-19.

The chain's CDR3 is CASISGTGNEQFF. The CDR3 DNA follows: TGTGCCAGCATCTCTGGTACGGGAAATGAGCAGTTCTTC. V is TRBV12-3 or TRBV12-4 and J is TRBJ2-1; D is perhaps TRBD2 (5 bases). Deletions cut 7 bases from V and 7 bases from J, with 14 bases between. The CDR3 extends over 13 amino acids.

This rearrangement joins TRBV7-2 to TRBJ1-3; the D gene is possibly TRBD1 (5 bases). V was clipped by 2 bases and J by 3 bases, with 17 bases between them. The germline gives CDR1 SGHTA, CDR2 FQGNSA. This CDR3 region has 17 residues. CDR3 in amino acids: CASSLFVRQGGGNTIYF. DNA for the CDR3: TGTGCCAGCAGCTTATTTGTTCGGCAGGGTGGTGGAAACACCATATATTTT.

The rearrangement uses TRBV9 and TRBJ2-3; D uncertain. Per germline, CDR1 SGDLS and CDR2 YYNGEE. The V gene lost 0 bases and the J gene lost 5 bases, with 16 bases spanning the gap. The CDR3 extends over 16 amino acids. CDR3 DNA sequence: TGTGCCAGCAGCGTAGGAATAGCTCCTTCTATAGATACGCAGTATTTT. Encoded protein: CASSVGIAPSIDTQYF. The variable domain in full, completed from reference TRBV9 and TRBJ2-3, reads DSGVTQTPKHLITATGQRVTLRCSPRSGDLSVYWYQQSLDQGLQFLIQYYNGEERAKGNILERFSAQQFPDLHSELNLSSLELGDSALYFCASSVGIAPSIDTQYFGPGTRLTVL.

The V call is TRBV28, the J call TRBJ1-2, with 10 bases lining up with TRBD1. The ends lost 4 bases at V and 0 bases at J; junction bases unmatched: 2. Germline lookup yields CDR1 MDHEN and CDR2 SYDVKM. The CDR3 length is 15 residues. As DNA, the CDR3 is TGTGCCAGCAGTTCGACAGGGGGCGCTAACTATGGCTACACCTTC. As protein: CASSSTGGANYGYTF.

This rearrangement joins TRBV7-2 to TRBJ2-1; D gene unclear. Trimming cost V 1 base and J 12 bases, with 13 bases left between them. The CDR3 spans 13 residues. CDR1 and CDR2 (germline): SGHTA, FQGNSA. Here the CDR3 DNA reads TGTGCCAGCAGCTTAGTTTCGGGTGGTGGGCAGTTCTTC. Translating gives CASSLVSGGGQFF.

The chain is built from TRBV11-2 and TRBJ2-1; D remains unclear. Germline CDR1 reads SGHAT; CDR2 reads FQNNGV. Trimming stripped 5 bases from V and 6 bases from J, with 5 bases between. The CDR3 contains 11 residues. CDR3 region: CASSLSNEQFF. The CDR3 region has the DNA TGTGCCAGCAGCCTGAGCAATGAGCAGTTCTTC.

V gene TRBV5-4 combines with J gene TRBJ2-2; 8 bases align to TRBD2. The length of the CDR3 is 17 residues. J gave up 7 bases and V 0 bases, and 11 bases lay outside the gene matches. Germline loops: CDR1 SGHNT, CDR2 YYREEE (reference sequence). CDR3 coding DNA: TGTGCCAGCAGCTTGGGCGGGGCTAGCGGGTTTGTCGGGGAGCTGTTTTTT. As protein: CASSLGGASGFVGELFF.

A few counts support this clone. This chain joins TRBV28 and TRBJ1-2; D might be TRBD1 (5 bases). The V and J ends lost 2 bases and 14 bases respectively, with 18 bases between them. The germline CDR1 and CDR2 sequences are MDHEN and SYDVKM. This CDR3 has 13 amino acids. The DNA for the CDR3 is TGTGCCAGCAGTTTAGAACAGGTCCCCAGTCGGACCTTC. Amino acids: CASSLEQVPSRTF.

The rearrangement joins TRBV18 to TRBJ2-7; 7 nucleotides line up with TRBD1. The CDR3 runs to 14 residues. V lost 4 bases to trimming and J lost 0 bases; unmatched junction nucleotides: 3. CDR1 and CDR2 (germline): KGHSH, LQKENI. CDR3 coding DNA: TGTGCCAGCTCACATCGGGACAGCTCCTACGAGCAGTACTTC. Encoded protein: CASSHRDSSYEQYF.

J is TRBJ2-1 and V is TRBV5-8, with 7 bases fitting TRBD2. The CDR3 runs 16 residues. Germline CDR1 reads SGHTS; CDR2 reads YDEGEE. V was clipped by 7 bases and J by 0 bases; unmatched bases: 10. The CDR3 DNA reads as TGTGCCAGCGTCAAAGCGGGGTATTCCTCCTACAATGAGCAGTTCTTC. It is translated as CASVKAGYSSYNEQFF.

The chain employs TRBV7-8 and TRBJ2-7, with 7 bases aligning to TRBD1. J was trimmed by 4 bases and V by 3 bases; bases with no gene match: 12. From germline, CDR1 is SGHVS and CDR2 FQNEAQ. The CDR3 is made up of 16 amino acids. CDR3 bases: TGTGCCAGCAGCTTCCTCCCTCAACAGGGGTGGTACGAGCAGTACTTC. It yields the protein CASSFLPQQGWYEQYF.

This clone was seen only a few times. The chain uses TRBV29-1 and TRBJ2-1; TRBD1 might be the D (7 bases). V dropped 7 bases and J dropped 6 bases, with 16 bases sitting between them. The CDR3 is 13 residues long. Germline lookup yields CDR1 SQVTM and CDR2 ANQGSEA. This chain's CDR3 is CSASNRGGNEQFF. CDR3 coding DNA: TGCAGCGCCTCCAACAGGGGAGGCAATGAGCAGTTCTTC.

The rearrangement links TRBV6-5 to TRBJ1-6; 8 bases map to TRBD1. This CDR3 spans 14 amino acids. Germline CDR1 is MNHEY and CDR2 is SVGAGI. The V segment lost 2 bases and the J segment 10 bases; nucleotides outside the gene matches: 4. The CDR3 protein is CASSYGQGDSPLHF. CDR3 nucleotide sequence: TGTGCCAGCAGTTACGGACAGGGAGACTCACCCCTCCACTTT.

The rearrangement links TRBV24-1 to TRBJ2-1; 8 nucleotides agree with TRBD2. V dropped 2 bases and J dropped 1; count of bases not matched to a gene: 9. Germline CDR1 is KGHDR and CDR2 is SFDVKD. CDR3 length: 18 amino acids. The CDR3 DNA follows: TGTGCCACCAGTGATTCGCGGGAGCGGGGGAAATCCTACAATGAGCAGTTCTTC. It encodes CATSDSRERGKSYNEQFF.

This clone occurred once. The genes are TRBV5-5 and TRBJ2-3, with 8 bases aligning to TRBD1. Per the germline V gene, CDR1 is SGHKS and CDR2 is YYEKEE (reference sequence). After removal of 3 bases from V and 1 base from J, the junction contained 7 bases not matched to a gene. The CDR3 is 16 residues long. The CDR3 reads CASSWTGNFGTDTQYF. The CDR3, as DNA: TGTGCCAGCAGCTGGACAGGGAACTTTGGCACAGATACGCAGTATTTT.

J is TRBJ2-1 and V is TRBV7-9; 7 nucleotides agree with TRBD2. Germline lookup yields CDR1 SEHNR and CDR2 FQNEAQ (reference sequence). V was pared by 1 base and J by 9 bases, with 6 bases of the junction left unmatched. This CDR3 contains 14 residues. This CDR3 reads CASSLGLADTEQFF. CDR3 in DNA: TGTGCCAGCAGCTTAGGGCTAGCGGACACTGAGCAGTTCTTC.

The V gene is TRBV9, the J gene TRBJ2-7; 9 bases fit TRBD1. CDR1 SGDLS and CDR2 YYNGEE come from the germline V gene. This CDR3 is 14 amino acids long. Trimming at V came to 2 bases and at J to 5 bases, leaving 5 bases not matched to a gene. The CDR3 loop reads CASSVGQGNHEQYF. DNA for the CDR3: TGTGCCAGCAGCGTGGGACAGGGTAACCACGAGCAGTACTTC.